This paragraph covers one T cell receptor (beta chain) sequence. Its antigen is currently not known. At one of its ends the junction is not consistent with the germline gene, which may arise from a read error. The library was generated by the immunoSEQ multiplex PCR assay. For the multiplex PCR, a mixture combining 60 forward primers for TCR Vbeta segments and 13 reverse primers for TCR Jbeta segments was used. A multiplex PCR assay on genomic DNA amplified the CDR3 region of rearranged TCR beta genes. Amplified TCR beta libraries were sequenced as 87-base-pair reads on the Illumina HiSeq System. As for how the authors treated the data: A later analysis counted 75 million to 100 million unique TCR beta chains across the 690 or so repertoires, and about 10 million of these chains were shared by at least two donors. Raw reads were error-corrected and collapsed into unique sequences by a nearest-neighbor algorithm in which closely related sequences were merged to remove PCR and sequencing errors. CDR3 sequences were aligned to IMGT reference sequences to assign V, D and J gene segments. For a sequence to be retained, at least a six-nucleotide match to both a V gene segment and a J gene segment was required. Rearrangements were classified as productive when the CDR3 lacked stop codons and remained in frame with V and J, and all other rearrangements were classified as non-productive. Following IMGT convention, CDR3 was defined as the stretch from the second conserved V-encoded cysteine to the conserved J-encoded phenylalanine. The earlier analysis of about 530 of the donors excluded any sequence lacking an unambiguous match to a single V gene segment. An earlier analysis of some 500 of the donors classified V segments as functional when productive rearrangements were above 56.7% and as segregating when the standard deviation between donors was above 5%. A statistical classification framework was built to diagnose cytomegalovirus status from the catalog of TCR beta chain sequences. In a later analysis, TCR nucleotide sequences were compared against IMGT/GENE-DB human TR gene sequences so that V and J genes could be assigned. A later analysis assigned CDR3 sequences and most-parsimonious VDJ recombination scenarios with the TCRdist pipeline. A later analysis defined each TCR beta chain by its CDR3 amino acid sequence plus V-gene family, and excluded reads lacking a unique V-gene family. A later analysis removed 592 highly shared, low-generation-probability nucleotide sequences to deal with suspected cross-contamination and a sequencing artifact. In a later analysis, a clonal expansion index was calculated for each public chain from normalized within-repertoire ranks of inferred template counts. In a later analysis, generation probabilities were computed using a VDJ recombination model fitted to out-of-frame rearrangements, and the results were checked against IGoR. In a later analysis, TCR-TCR, TCR-HLA and TCR-CMV co-occurrence was scored with hypergeometric tests, and a repertoire-size bias correction was applied to TCR pairs. In a later analysis, false discovery rates were estimated by permuting HLA or CMV assignments 20 times. In a later analysis, co-occurring TCRs were grouped using DBSCAN, with TCRdist sequence similarity added in when clustering inside HLA-allele-positive subsets. Repertoires with fewer than 30,000 or more than 120,000 public chains, plus five repertoires with anomalous nucleotide sharing, were excluded from co-occurrence clustering. Sourced from immuneACCESS, this table was stored by TCRdb with only in-frame sequences that have V and J called. A share of the clones is absent; for the studies checked, an unresolved V gene accounts for under half, and the remainder has no known explanation. For V, J and clone size, that table is used; D and trimming come from the DNA. Counted in this sample were 100,000 to 150,000 clones; 55% to 75% of them appeared once. The leading ten clones occupy roughly 1.6% of the sample.

The cohort consisted of 600 to 750 healthy bone marrow donors. At the time of sampling, all cohort members were nominally healthy, though unrecorded immune exposures were likely present. The donor was CMV seropositive and belonged to the group of 250 to 300 seropositive cohort members. Every donor gave a peripheral blood sample, and the peripheral blood mononuclear cells from that sample were used for TCR beta sequencing. Genomic DNA extraction from the blood cell samples was performed with the Qiagen DNeasy Blood Extraction Kit. This sample is drawn from a study of cytomegalovirus exposure and HLA in healthy donors (dated by TCRdb to the late 2010s). In the study overall: An earlier analysis of 587 of the donors reported approximately 300 Gb of sequence data and 95 million to 130 million unique TCR beta sequences obtained from about 179 million T cells. The later analysis used no new phenotypic data to find candidate immune exposures, relying instead on TCR beta sequences and their occurrence across donors. A separate validation cohort of 100 to 150 different subjects was used in addition to the 666-subject first cohort. The study combined high-throughput TCR immunosequencing, statistical association of individual TCRs with disease status, and machine learning to predict cytomegalovirus infection status. A later genetic analysis took genome-wide SNP genotypes for about 55% of the roughly 670 donors and used that subset as a discovery cohort. Around 330 gigabases of sequencing data and approximately 92 million unique TCR sequences made up an early release that covered approximately 620 HLA-typed donors. Donor age, sex, ethnicity and CMV serostatus were compiled alongside the repertoire data. Of the 300 to 400 genotyped donors, 81% fell in the genetic ancestry cluster associated with self-reported Caucasian donors. The number of donors typed differed by locus, with roughly 620-640 for A, B, C, DRB1 and DQB1, over 500 for DQA1, approximately 570 for DPA1, and around 460 for DPB1. In an earlier analysis of several hundred of the donors, high-throughput TCR beta sequencing was used to judge whether each TCR beta V gene segment behaved as functional or pseudogenic. Because of strong linkage in the cohort, five DR-DQ haplotypes were treated as single units for association and clustering. Class I and class II HLA loci were covered by the typing at four-digit resolution. A later analysis re-examined previously published TCR beta repertoires from 500 to 700 donors and added high-resolution HLA genotyping to investigate patterns of TCR occurrence. The aim of the study was to test whether cataloging public T cell receptors could identify signatures of past pathogen exposure. The study profiled the T cell repertoires of hundreds of subjects by immunosequencing and related them to cytomegalovirus serostatus. Across 300 to 500 genotyped donors of the cohort, an average of 235,054 unique TCR beta nucleotide sequences per donor were sequenced, and roughly 20% of those sequences were non-productive. Every repertoire in the discovery cohort had been generated on one and the same sequencing platform. Results and caveats for the whole study, not just this receptor: Because counts were too low, about 18 rarely observed V segments, including chromosome 9 orphons, were left out of the earlier analysis of a few hundred of the donors. Roughly uniform sequencing depth across donors was assumed in presence/absence analyses, although this assumption may not hold. According to the authors, the approach could potentially be generalized to other disease states and immunological phenotypes. Most CMV-associated TCR beta chains appeared to be HLA-restricted in a later analysis, and the HLA associations seemed to be driven largely by CMV exposure. Some IMGT-functional V segments, including TRBV6-2 and TRBV6-3, could not be told apart with the 87-base-pair reads, so those segments were excluded. Compared with equally common non-associated chains, HLA-associated TCR beta chains in a later analysis were more clonally expanded and had lower generation probabilities. An association between a missense DCLRE1C variant and V-gene and J-gene trimming of TCR beta chains was found in a later genetic analysis and replicated in an independent cohort. In a later analysis, several top co-occurrence clusters were reported to appear linked to parvovirus B19, influenza, CMV and Epstein-Barr virus. In vitro tests confirmed that a few of the cytomegalovirus-associated TCR beta chains recognize cytomegalovirus antigens. Strong co-occurrence of HLA alleles, especially DR and DQ, made assigning TCR associations to individual alleles difficult. Cytomegalovirus status was reported to be diagnosed by the classifier with high specificity and sensitivity in both the original and validation cohorts. A further reported finding was that TCR beta sequences accurately predicted the HLA-A and HLA-B alleles for most subjects in the first cohort. The study listed around 160 TCR beta chains as associated with cytomegalovirus. A group of highly shared sequence variants was considered likely to be a technical artifact of the sequencing pipeline. This cohort had only TCR beta chains sequenced, and the lack of alpha or paired-chain data limited which features could be detected. Most TCR sequences were observed very rarely across donors, whereas some public TCRs were present in many individuals. CMV serostatus was the only immune exposure information available for the cohort. A later analysis found that TCR association rates varied across HLA loci, with DRB1 alleles showing the most associated TCRs and HLA-C alleles the fewest. In a later genetic analysis, fewer N-insertions in productive TCRs were reported among donors in an Asian-associated ancestry cluster than the approximately 630-donor mean. Specific HLA alleles were associated with more than 15,000 TCR beta sequences at a false discovery rate of 0.05 in a later analysis. Because some donors lacked HLA typing at each locus, the association tests relied only on the typed subset. Correlated functional status among segregating V segments might reflect linkage disequilibrium, but an unknown experimental factor could not be ruled out. In an earlier analysis of some 500 of the donors, most TCR beta V segments appeared in productive rearrangements about 87% or about 30% of the time, broadly matching IMGT annotations.

The CDR3 spans 12 residues, from the cysteine through the phenylalanine. Only the CDR3 DNA stays, 36 bases, in frame from base 1. Based on the germline V gene (reference sequence), the CDR1 and CDR2 sequences are SSHAT and FNYEAQ. Sample: PBMCs. Recombination joined TRBV7-7 with TRBJ2-1; the D gene cannot be named for sure. This sequence originates from a man aged 25-45 years in good health and CMV-seropositive. This receptor carries the CDR3 CASSHSSNEQFF. The sequenced DNA is TGTGCTAGCAGTCATAGTAGTAATGAGCAGTTCTTC.